The source of this T cell receptor (beta chain) is a study of blood T cell repertoires in COVID-19. As for the study in general: The samples span acute and convalescent COVID-19 from the United States, Italy and Spain.

CDR3 length: 15 amino acids. The V end was cut by 5 bases, the J end by 7 bases, with 22 bases between. Germline V gives CDR1 SGHRS, CDR2 YFSETQ. The assay was immunoSEQ multiplex PCR, and TCRdb's table has in-frame clones only and misses some. The table shows around 250,000 clones, with around 82% occurring only once. Sample: peripheral blood. The rearrangement uses TRBV5-1 and TRBJ2-7, with D tentatively TRBD1 (6 bases). The TCR was taken from a human donor in a cohort sampled during active COVID-19. The CDR3: CASRIGVDRLLEQYF. CDR3 in DNA: TGCGCCAGCAGAATTGGGGTTGACAGGTTATTAGAGCAGTACTTC.